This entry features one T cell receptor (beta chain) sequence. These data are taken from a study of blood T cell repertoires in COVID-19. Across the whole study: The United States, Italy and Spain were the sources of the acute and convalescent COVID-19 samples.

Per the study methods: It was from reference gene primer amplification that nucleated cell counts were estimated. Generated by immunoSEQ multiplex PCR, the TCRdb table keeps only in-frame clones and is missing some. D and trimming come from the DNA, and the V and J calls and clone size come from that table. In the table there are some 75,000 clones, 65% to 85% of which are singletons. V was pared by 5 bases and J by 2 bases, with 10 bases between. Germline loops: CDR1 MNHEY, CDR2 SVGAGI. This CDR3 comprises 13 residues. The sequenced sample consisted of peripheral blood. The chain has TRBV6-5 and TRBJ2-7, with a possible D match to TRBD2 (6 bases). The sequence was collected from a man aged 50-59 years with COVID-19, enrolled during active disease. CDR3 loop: CASSQTRAYEQYF. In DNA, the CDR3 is TGTGCCAGCAGTCAGACTAGGGCCTACGAGCAGTACTTC.